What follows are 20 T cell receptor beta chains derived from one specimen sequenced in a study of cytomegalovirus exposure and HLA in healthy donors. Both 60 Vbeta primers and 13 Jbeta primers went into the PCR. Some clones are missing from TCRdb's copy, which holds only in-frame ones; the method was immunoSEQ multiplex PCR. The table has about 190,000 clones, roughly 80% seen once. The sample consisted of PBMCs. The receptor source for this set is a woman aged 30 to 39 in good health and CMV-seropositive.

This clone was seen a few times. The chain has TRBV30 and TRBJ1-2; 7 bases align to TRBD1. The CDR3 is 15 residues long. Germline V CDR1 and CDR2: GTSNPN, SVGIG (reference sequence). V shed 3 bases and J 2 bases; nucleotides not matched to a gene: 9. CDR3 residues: CAWSEEGTANYGYTF. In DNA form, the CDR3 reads TGTGCCTGGAGCGAAGAGGGGACAGCCAACTATGGCTACACCTTC.

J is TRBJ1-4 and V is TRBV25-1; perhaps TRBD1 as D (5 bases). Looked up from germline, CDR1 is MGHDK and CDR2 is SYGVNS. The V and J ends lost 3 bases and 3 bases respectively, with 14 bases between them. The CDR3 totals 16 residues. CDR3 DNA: TGTGCCAGCAGTGAGGACACGGGGGGAGCTAATGAAAAACTGTTTTTT. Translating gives CASSEDTGGANEKLFF.

The CDR3 DNA is TGTGCCAGCAGCAAAGCCCTGCCACCCGGGACTAGCGGGGGGAATAACACCGGGGAGCTGTTTTTT. It translates to CASSKALPPGTSGGNNTGELFF. The chain recombines TRBV21-1 with TRBJ2-2; the table's D gene call, TRBD2, was not cross checked with the DNA. TRBV21-1 is listed as a pseudogene. The CDR3 consists of 22 residues.

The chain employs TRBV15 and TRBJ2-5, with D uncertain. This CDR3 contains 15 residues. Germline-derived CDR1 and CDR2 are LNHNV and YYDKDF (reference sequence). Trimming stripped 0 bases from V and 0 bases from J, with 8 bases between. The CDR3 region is CATSRERLYQETQYF. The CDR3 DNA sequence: TGTGCCACCAGCAGAGAGAGACTGTACCAAGAGACCCAGTACTTC.

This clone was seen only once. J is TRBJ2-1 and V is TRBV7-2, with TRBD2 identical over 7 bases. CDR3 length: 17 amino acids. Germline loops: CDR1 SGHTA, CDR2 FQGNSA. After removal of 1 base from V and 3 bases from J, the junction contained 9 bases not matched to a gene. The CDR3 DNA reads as TGTGCCAGCAGCTTAGGGGGGGGTCTAGCGGACTACAATGAGCAGTTCTTC. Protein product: CASSLGGGLADYNEQFF.

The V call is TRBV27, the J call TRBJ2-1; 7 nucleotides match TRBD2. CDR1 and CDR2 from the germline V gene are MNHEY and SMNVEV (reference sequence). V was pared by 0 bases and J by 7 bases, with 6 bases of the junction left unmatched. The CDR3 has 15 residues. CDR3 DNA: TGTGCCAGCAGTTTATCGGCGGGAGTTAGAAATGAGCAGTTCTTC. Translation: CASSLSAGVRNEQFF.

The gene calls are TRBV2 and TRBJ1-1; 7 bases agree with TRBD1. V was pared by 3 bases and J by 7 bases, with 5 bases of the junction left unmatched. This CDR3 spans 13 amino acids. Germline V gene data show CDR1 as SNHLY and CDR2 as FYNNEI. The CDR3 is CASSELRQGEAFF. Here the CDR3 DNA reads TGTGCCAGCAGTGAGCTGAGACAGGGTGAAGCTTTCTTT.

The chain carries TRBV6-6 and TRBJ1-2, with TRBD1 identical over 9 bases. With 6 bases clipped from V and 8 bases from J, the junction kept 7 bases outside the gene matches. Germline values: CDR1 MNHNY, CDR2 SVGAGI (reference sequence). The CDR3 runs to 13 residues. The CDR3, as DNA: TGTGCCAGCAGCCGTGGACAGGGGAGCGGCTACACCTTC. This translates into CASSRGQGSGYTF.

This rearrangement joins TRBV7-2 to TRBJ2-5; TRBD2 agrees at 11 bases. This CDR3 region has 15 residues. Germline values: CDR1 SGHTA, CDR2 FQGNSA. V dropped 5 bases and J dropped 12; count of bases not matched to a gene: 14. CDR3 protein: CASSPNSRTSGLEYF. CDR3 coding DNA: TGTGCCAGCAGCCCCAATTCTAGGACTAGCGGGTTGGAGTACTTC.

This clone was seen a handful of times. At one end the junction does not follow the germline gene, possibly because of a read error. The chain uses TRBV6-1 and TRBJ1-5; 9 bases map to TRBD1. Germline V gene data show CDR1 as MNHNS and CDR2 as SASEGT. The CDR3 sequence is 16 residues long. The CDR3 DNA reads TGTGCCAACAGTGAACGGACAGGGGCCGGGGTAGAGCCCCAGCATTTT. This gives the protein CANSERTGAGVEPQHF.

The CDR3 DNA sequence: TGTGCCTGGAGTACCGCGGGACGGATGAACACTGAAGCTTTCTTT. The encoded protein is CAWSTAGRMNTEAFF. The chain recombines TRBV30 with TRBJ1-1; D might be TRBD1 (5 bases). From germline, CDR1 is GTSNPN and CDR2 SVGIG (reference sequence). Trimming pared 2 bases from V and 0 bases from J, leaving 13 bases between. The CDR3 consists of 15 residues. The full variable domain, with the rest looked up from reference TRBV30 and TRBJ1-1, is SQTIHQWPATLVQPVGSPLSLECTVEGTSNPNLYWYRQAAGRGLQLLFYSVGIGQISSEVPQNLSASRPQDRQFILSSKKLLLSDSGFYLCAWSTAGRMNTEAFFGQGTRLTVV.

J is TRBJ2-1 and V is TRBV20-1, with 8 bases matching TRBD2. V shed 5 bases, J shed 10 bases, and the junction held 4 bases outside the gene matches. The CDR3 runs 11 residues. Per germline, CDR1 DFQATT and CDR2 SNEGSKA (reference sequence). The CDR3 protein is CSAPRLAEQFF. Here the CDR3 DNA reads TGCAGTGCTCCCCGACTAGCGGAGCAGTTCTTC.

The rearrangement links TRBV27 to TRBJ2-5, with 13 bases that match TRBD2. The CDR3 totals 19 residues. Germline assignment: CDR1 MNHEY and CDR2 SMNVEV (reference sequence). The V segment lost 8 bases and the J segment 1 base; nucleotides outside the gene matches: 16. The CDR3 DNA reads TGTGCCAGCGGACCTCTTCGCCTGACTAGCGGGGGGACCCAAGAGACCCAGTACTTC. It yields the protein CASGPLRLTSGGTQETQYF.

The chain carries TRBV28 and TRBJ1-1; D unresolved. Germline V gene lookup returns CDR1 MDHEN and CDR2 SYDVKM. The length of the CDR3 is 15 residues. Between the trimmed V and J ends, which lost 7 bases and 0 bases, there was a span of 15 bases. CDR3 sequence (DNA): TGTGCCAGCATCTCCTTGAGCTTTCTGAACACTGAAGCTTTCTTT. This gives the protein CASISLSFLNTEAFF.

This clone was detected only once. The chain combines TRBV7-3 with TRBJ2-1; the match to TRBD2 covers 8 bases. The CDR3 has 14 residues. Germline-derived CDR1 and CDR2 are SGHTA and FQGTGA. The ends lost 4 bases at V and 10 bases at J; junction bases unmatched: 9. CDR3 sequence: CASSYRTSRSEQFF. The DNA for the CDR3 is TGTGCCAGCAGCTACAGGACTAGCCGTTCCGAGCAGTTCTTC.

The CDR3: CASSRRRRSTYYTDTQYF. DNA for the CDR3: TGTGCCAGCAGCCGTCGGCGGAGGAGCACGTACTACACAGATACGCAGTATTTT. The chain carries TRBV5-6 and TRBJ2-3; perhaps TRBD2 as D (5 bases). Trimming shortened V by 4 bases and J by 2 bases, and 23 bases separated the two germline ends. The CDR3 loop spans 18 amino acids. The germline CDR1 and CDR2 sequences are SGHDT and YYEEEE.

This chain's CDR3 is CASSFPTGGTNYGYTF. CDR3 DNA sequence: TGCGCCAGCAGCTTCCCGACAGGGGGGACTAACTATGGCTACACCTTC. The genes are TRBV5-1 and TRBJ1-2, with 9 bases that match TRBD1. The germline gives CDR1 SGHRS, CDR2 YFSETQ. The CDR3 loop spans 16 amino acids. Trimming cost V 2 bases and J 0 bases; bases outside gene matches: 5.

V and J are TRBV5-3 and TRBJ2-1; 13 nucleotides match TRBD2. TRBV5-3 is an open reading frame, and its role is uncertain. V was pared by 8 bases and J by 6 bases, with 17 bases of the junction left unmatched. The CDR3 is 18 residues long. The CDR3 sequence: CARPKTSGREGQGNEQFF. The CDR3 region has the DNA TGTGCCAGGCCCAAAACTAGCGGGAGGGAGGGCCAGGGCAATGAGCAGTTCTTC.

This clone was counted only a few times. This chain's CDR3 is CASSEYSERTEAFF. CDR3 nucleotide sequence: TGTGCCAGCAGTGAATACTCTGAGCGGACTGAAGCTTTCTTT. The rearrangement links TRBV6-5 to TRBJ1-1; D ambiguous. Trimming shortened V by 5 bases and J by 5 bases, and 15 bases separated the two germline ends. CDR3 length: 14 amino acids. CDR1 and CDR2 from the germline V gene are MNHEY and SVGAGI.

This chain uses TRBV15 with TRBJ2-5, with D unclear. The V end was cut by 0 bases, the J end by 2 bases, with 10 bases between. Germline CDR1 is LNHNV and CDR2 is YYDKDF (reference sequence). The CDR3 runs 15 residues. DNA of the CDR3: TGTGCCACCAGCAGAGATGCTGGCCCTCAAGAGACCCAGTACTTC. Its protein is CATSRDAGPQETQYF. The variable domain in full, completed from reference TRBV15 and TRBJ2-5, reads DAMVIQNPRYQVTQFGKPVTLSCSQTLNHNVMYWYQQKSSQAPKLLFHYYDKDFNNEADTPDNFQSRRPNTSFCFLDIRSPGLGDTAMYLCATSRDAGPQETQYFGPGTRLLVL.